Listed below are T cell receptor beta chains from one sample, sequenced in a study of beta chain features in type 1 diabetes. TCRdb's table, derived via immunoSEQ multiplex PCR, lists solely in-frame clones and lacks some. The sample consists of about 220,000 clones, approximately 11% of them appearing once. Sequencing was performed on central memory CD4+ T cells from blood. The receptors shown here come from a man younger than 35 in good health. Each CDR3 is given with its conserved first and last residue. D genes are given only for firm matches. Not every row has a clone size; where given, it reads once, few, many or a size class.

CDR3 protein | CDR3 DNA | CDR3 length | clone size | D gene | J gene | V gene
CAGRQGAGETQYF | TGTGCCGGGAGACAGGGGGCGGGCGAGACCCAGTACTTC | 13 | . | TRBD1 | TRBJ2-5 | TRBV30
CASSFQAGGLQETQYF | TGTGCCAGCAGCTTCCAAGCGGGAGGGCTGCAAGAGACCCAGTACTTC | 16 | . | TRBD2 | TRBJ2-5 | TRBV7-2
CASSQGATRQGFTNEKLFF | TGCGCCAGCAGCCAAGGGGCTACGAGACAGGGGTTCACTAATGAAAAACTGTTTTTT | 19 | few | TRBD1 | TRBJ1-4 | TRBV4-3
CASSYSAHLNTEAFF | TGTGCCAGCAGTTATTCCGCCCACTTGAACACTGAAGCTTTCTTT | 15 | few | . | TRBJ1-1 | TRBV6-5
CASSLASGRLGHNEQFF | TGTGCCAGCAGCTTAGCTAGCGGCCGTCTGGGGCACAATGAGCAGTTCTTC | 17 | many | . | TRBJ2-1 | TRBV7-2
CASSLWGQGAIAKNIQYF | TGTGCCAGCAGTTTATGGGGACAGGGGGCTATAGCCAAAAACATTCAGTACTTC | 18 | . | TRBD1 | TRBJ2-4 | TRBV28
CASSGTRISEAFF | TGTGCCAGCAGTGGAACTAGAATTAGTGAAGCTTTCTTT | 13 | . | . | TRBJ1-1 | TRBV2
CASSDRIARRNEQFF | TGCGCCAGCAGTGATAGGATAGCGCGGCGGAATGAGCAGTTCTTC | 15 | few | . | TRBJ2-1 | TRBV10-1
CASDPAGSQPQHF | TGTGCCAGCGACCCCGCGGGGTCCCAGCCCCAGCATTTT | 13 | few | . | TRBJ1-5 | TRBV6-6
CASSLGQPQETQYF | TGTGCCAGCAGCTTAGGGCAGCCTCAAGAGACCCAGTACTTC | 14 | . | . | TRBJ2-5 | TRBV7-9
CASSAQLAALLDEQFF | TGCGCCAGCAGCGCGCAACTAGCGGCCCTTTTGGATGAGCAGTTCTTC | 16 | few | TRBD2 | TRBJ2-1 | TRBV5-1
CALGSYEQYF | TGTGCCTTAGGCTCCTACGAGCAGTACTTC | 10 | many | . | TRBJ2-7 | TRBV30
CASSQVSRRNTIYF | TGTGCCAGCAGCCAAGTCAGTCGGAGAAACACCATATATTTT | 14 | . | . | TRBJ1-3 | TRBV14
CASSLRGGTETYEQYF | TGTGCCAGCAGCTTACGGGGCGGGACAGAGACCTACGAGCAGTACTTC | 16 | . | . | TRBJ2-7 | TRBV7-8
CASSRRGGGNQPQHF | TGTGCCAGCAGTCGGAGAGGGGGAGGCAATCAGCCCCAGCATTTT | 15 | . | . | TRBJ1-5 | TRBV28
CASSYSGDGYTF | TGTGCCAGCAGTTACTCCGGGGACGGCTACACCTTC | 12 | . | . | TRBJ1-2 | TRBV6-5
CASSAGRTVPQYF | TGTGCCAGCAGCGCGGGGCGGACAGTACCGCAGTATTTT | 13 | . | . | TRBJ2-3 | TRBV7-9
CSVEDGFRLQDYGYTF | TGCAGCGTTGAAGATGGGTTTAGGCTTCAGGACTATGGCTACACCTTC | 16 | . | . | TRBJ1-2 | TRBV29-1
CSVTSAYEQYF | TGCAGCGTTACTAGCGCCTACGAGCAGTACTTC | 11 | . | TRBD2 | TRBJ2-7 | TRBV29-1
CASSPPGQGIFYEQYF | TGTGCCAGCTCACCACCGGGACAGGGGATTTTCTACGAGCAGTACTTC | 16 | . | TRBD1 | TRBJ2-7 | TRBV18
CASVRRRDGGEQYF | TGTGCCAGCGTACGAAGGCGGGATGGCGGCGAGCAGTACTTC | 14 | . | . | TRBJ2-7 | TRBV7-9
CASNGQLREAQYF | TGTGCCAGCAATGGACAGTTAAGAGAGGCCCAGTACTTC | 13 | . | . | TRBJ2-5 | TRBV2
CASSTGPLYGYTF | TGTGCCAGCAGCACGGGTCCTCTTTATGGCTACACCTTC | 13 | few | . | TRBJ1-2 | TRBV7-2
CASSLQAGNTEAFF | TGTGCCAGCAGTTTACAGGCCGGGAACACTGAAGCTTTCTTT | 14 | few | . | TRBJ1-1 | TRBV27
CASSVKGVDEQYF | TGTGCCAGCAGCGTGAAAGGGGTTGACGAGCAGTACTTC | 13 | . | . | TRBJ2-7 | TRBV9
CASRTISRANEQFF | TGTGCCAGCAGGACAATTAGTCGGGCCAATGAGCAGTTCTTC | 14 | . | . | TRBJ2-1 | TRBV6-5
CASSQGREGLNEQFF | TGCGCCAGCAGCCAAGGGCGGGAGGGGTTAAATGAGCAGTTCTTC | 15 | . | TRBD2 | TRBJ2-1 | TRBV4-1
CASSQDYSGRFNEQFF | TGCGCCAGCAGCCAAGACTATAGCGGGCGGTTCAATGAGCAGTTCTTC | 16 | . | TRBD2 | TRBJ2-1 | TRBV4-3
CASSLARAGVRNEQFF | TGTGCCAGCAGCTTAGCGCGGGCGGGAGTACGCAATGAGCAGTTCTTC | 16 | few | TRBD2 | TRBJ2-1 | TRBV11-1
CASSLPWPGAANNEQFF | TGTGCCAGCAGCCTTCCCTGGCCCGGGGCCGCGAACAATGAGCAGTTCTTC | 17 | few | . | TRBJ2-1 | TRBV7-2
CASSYAQGAAGNTIYF | TGTGCCAGCAGCTACGCCCAGGGAGCTGCTGGAAACACCATATATTTT | 16 | few | . | TRBJ1-3 | TRBV7-9
CASSQPWGMYGYTF | TGTGCCAGCAGCCAGCCATGGGGGATGTATGGCTACACCTTC | 14 | few | . | TRBJ1-2 | TRBV4-2
CASRGQGADEQYF | TGTGCCAGCAGAGGACAGGGGGCAGACGAGCAGTACTTC | 13 | . | TRBD1 | TRBJ2-7 | TRBV6-5